What follows are 28 T cell receptor beta chains derived from one specimen sequenced in a study of T-cell reconstitution after alpha-beta-depleted transplantation in children. A library of TCRbeta sequences, prepared with unique molecular identifiers, was generated. TCRdb reprocessed the PCR reads with MiXCR, giving one entry per CDR3 protein. The data show 700,000 to 950,000 distinct CDR3 sequences, 15% to 20% seen once. The sequences come from PBMCs, mostly from graft donor cells, collected 360 days after TCRalphabeta/CD19-depleted stem cell transplant. These receptor sequences come from a male patient between 5 and 17 years old who had a stem cell transplant for acute lymphoblastic leukemia, so the T cells may come from the graft donor.

CDR3 DNA: TGTGCCAGCAGTTACCGGCACCCGGGACTAGCTGGCGAGCAGTTCTTC. Protein: CASSYRHPGLAGEQFF. The rearrangement links TRBV6-5 to TRBJ2-1, with 9 positions matching TRBD2. In germline, CDR1 is MNHEY, CDR2 SVGAGI. J lost 10 bases, V lost 2 bases, and 12 bases had no gene match. The CDR3 totals 16 residues.

The chain has TRBV5-1 and TRBJ1-1; no firm D call. Trimming cost V 3 bases and J 1 base, with 13 bases left between them. Germline loops: CDR1 SGHRS, CDR2 YFSETQ. The CDR3 contains 15 residues. In nucleotides, the CDR3 is TGCGCCAGCAGCTGGGTGGCTCCCACGAACACTGAAGCTTTCTTT. This encodes CASSWVAPTNTEAFF.

The CDR3 loop is CASSPLYWATVEKLFF. The CDR3 region has the DNA TGTGCCAGCTCACCACTATACTGGGCCACTGTGGAAAAACTGTTTTTT. This sequence joins TRBV18 and TRBJ1-4; D gene uncertain. The CDR3 consists of 16 residues. CDR1 is KGHSH and CDR2 is LQKENI in the germline V gene. V was trimmed by 1 base and J by 8 bases, leaving 17 bases between them.

This clonotype was detected only once. The rearrangement links TRBV20-1 to TRBJ2-7; 7 bases are shared with TRBD2. The CDR3 has 13 amino acids. Per germline, CDR1 DFQATT and CDR2 SNEGSKA (reference sequence). CDR3 protein: CTRTRGGSYEQYF. The CDR3 DNA is TGCACCAGGACGCGAGGCGGGAGCTACGAGCAGTACTTC.

This clonotype was seen a few times. This sequence joins TRBV5-1 and TRBJ2-7, with 7 bases aligning to TRBD1. Germline loops: CDR1 SGHRS, CDR2 YFSETQ. V dropped 1 base and J dropped 6; count of bases not matched to a gene: 10. CDR3 length: 15 residues. In DNA form, the CDR3 reads TGCGCCAGCAGCTTGCCGGACAGGTCCCTACGCGAGCAGTACTTC. Translation gives CASSLPDRSLREQYF.

CDR3 in amino acids: CASTMFEGHTF. CDR3 bases: TGTGCCAGCACTATGTTCGAGGGTCACACCTTC. The chain uses TRBV7-9 and TRBJ1-2, with D unresolved. The CDR3 is made up of 11 amino acids. CDR1 is SEHNR and CDR2 is FQNEAQ in the germline V gene (reference sequence). V lost 7 bases to trimming and J lost 12 bases, with 15 bases between them.

In this sample, this clonotype turned up a few times. The rearrangement joins TRBV25-1 to TRBJ2-7; D gene unclear. Germline CDR1 is MGHDK and CDR2 is SYGVNS. Trimming pared 3 bases from V and 3 bases from J, leaving 9 bases between. CDR3 length: 13 amino acids. The CDR3 reads CASSDLSDYEQYF. The CDR3 region has the DNA TGTGCCAGCAGTGACCTCAGCGACTACGAGCAGTACTTC.

This clonotype has ten or more counts. The V and J genes are TRBV7-7 and TRBJ2-1; 9 positions agree with TRBD2. Germline V lookup: CDR1 SSHAT, CDR2 FNYEAQ (reference sequence). The CDR3 loop spans 15 amino acids. V shed 1 base and J 6 bases; nucleotides not matched to a gene: 4. In DNA, the CDR3 is TGTGCCAGCAGCTTAGGGTGGCGGGAGGGCAATGAGCAGTTCTTC. Its protein is CASSLGWREGNEQFF.

This clonotype was observed at least ten times. CDR3 nucleotides: TGCGCCAGCAGCTTCGGGCTCACTCTTCTCTCCTACGAGCAGTACTTC. Protein sequence: CASSFGLTLLSYEQYF. V and J are TRBV5-1 and TRBJ2-7; D remains ambiguous. Germline assignment: CDR1 SGHRS and CDR2 YFSETQ. The CDR3 consists of 16 residues. V lost 2 bases to trimming and J lost 0 bases, with 15 bases between them.

The chain uses TRBV29-1 and TRBJ1-3; 7 positions agree with TRBD1. J lost 0 bases, V lost 3 bases, and 5 bases had no gene match. CDR1 is SQVTM, CDR2 ANQGSEA, per germline. This CDR3 is built from 15 residues. Written as DNA, the CDR3 is TGCAGCGTTGATATGACAGGGAGCTCTGGAAACACCATATATTTT. Amino acid sequence: CSVDMTGSSGNTIYF.

The gene calls are TRBV12-3 or TRBV12-4 and TRBJ2-7, with 12 bases aligning to TRBD1. The CDR3 totals 14 residues. Losses at the gene ends were 7 bases for V and 4 bases for J; bases not matched to a gene: 5. CDR3 sequence: CASTLGQGAYEQYF. The CDR3 nucleotides read TGTGCCAGCACCCTGGGACAGGGGGCTTACGAGCAGTACTTC.

This clonotype was observed many times. This chain connects TRBV5-1 to TRBJ2-5; unclear D gene. CDR1 is SGHRS, CDR2 YFSETQ, per germline. V lost 4 bases, J lost 3 bases, and 13 bases lay in between. This CDR3 contains 14 residues. Written as DNA, the CDR3 is TGCGCCAGCAGCGCTAATCCAACCGAAGAGACCCAGTACTTC. As protein: CASSANPTEETQYF. Combining the CDR3 with reference TRBV5-1 and TRBJ2-5 gives the whole variable domain KAGVTQTPRYLIKTRGQQVTLSCSPISGHRSVSWYQQTPGQGLQFLFEYFSETQRNKGNFPGRFSGRQFSNSRSEMNVSTLELGDSALYLCASSANPTEETQYFGPGTRLLVL.

The table lists this clonotype with a few counts. The gene calls are TRBV7-6 and TRBJ2-3, with D uncertain. Germline V gives CDR1 SGHVS, CDR2 FNYEAQ. The CDR3 loop spans 15 amino acids. The V and J ends lost 5 bases and 1 base respectively, with 13 bases between them. The CDR3 protein is CASSSPRYGTDTQYF. The CDR3 DNA is TGTGCCAGCAGCAGTCCCCGCTACGGCACAGATACGCAGTATTTT. The full variable domain, its missing parts supplied by reference TRBV7-6 and TRBJ2-3, is GAGVSQSPRYKVTKRGQDVALRCDPISGHVSLYWYRQALGQGPEFLTYFNYEAQQDKSGLPNDRFSAERPEGSISTLTIQRTEQRDSAMYRCASSSPRYGTDTQYFGPGTRLTVL.

This chain links TRBV19 with TRBJ2-1; D is possibly TRBD1 (6 bases). Germline CDR1 is LNHDA and CDR2 is SQIVND (reference sequence). Trimming pared 7 bases from V and 8 bases from J, leaving 15 bases between. The CDR3 extends over 13 amino acids. This chain's CDR3 is CASTWGQGYEQFF. For the CDR3, the DNA is TGTGCCAGTACCTGGGGGCAGGGGTATGAGCAGTTCTTC.

This clonotype has just a few counts. The chain recombines TRBV29-1 with TRBJ2-2, with D tentatively TRBD2 (6 bases). CDR3 length equals 15 residues. Trimming removed 8 bases at V and 0 bases at J, with 16 bases between. Germline loops: CDR1 SQVTM, CDR2 ANQGSEA. The CDR3 sequence is CSFSPGTSNTGELFF. CDR3 bases: TGCAGCTTCAGCCCCGGGACTTCGAACACCGGGGAGCTGTTTTTT.

In this sample, this clonotype turned up a few times. The rearrangement uses TRBV12-3 or TRBV12-4 and TRBJ1-3, with TRBD1 identical over 9 bases. There are 15 residues in the CDR3. V shed 6 bases and J 3 bases; nucleotides not matched to a gene: 6. The CDR3 nucleotides read TGTGCCAGCAGGGGGACAGGGTCGCTTGGAAACACCATATATTTT. Translating it yields CASRGTGSLGNTIYF.

The V gene is TRBV10-3, the J gene TRBJ1-6; tentatively, D is TRBD1 (6 bases). The CDR3 runs to 15 residues. In germline, CDR1 is ENHRY, CDR2 SYGVKD. Trimming shortened V by 4 bases and J by 5 bases, and 12 bases separated the two germline ends. The CDR3 is CAISVWDKNNSPLHF. The DNA for the CDR3 is TGTGCCATCAGTGTTTGGGACAAGAATAATTCACCCCTCCACTTT.

This chain joins TRBV6-1 and TRBJ2-2; TRBD2 aligns across 12 bases. J gave up 6 bases and V 6 bases, and 8 bases lay outside the gene matches. Germline V lookup: CDR1 MNHNS, CDR2 SASEGT. This CDR3 is built from 16 residues. The CDR3 coding sequence is TGTGCCAGCAGCCCCCTAGCGGGAGGGCCTTCCGGGGAGCTGTTTTTT. It codes for CASSPLAGGPSGELFF.

This chain joins TRBV4-1 and TRBJ2-1; 10 positions agree with TRBD2. The CDR3 runs to 16 residues. Germline V gene data show CDR1 as MGHRA and CDR2 as YSYEKL. V was clipped by 0 bases and J by 6 bases; unmatched bases: 5. CDR3: CASSQDETSGFNEQFF. DNA for the CDR3: TGCGCCAGCAGCCAAGATGAGACTAGCGGGTTCAATGAGCAGTTCTTC.

The V and J genes are TRBV19 and TRBJ2-2, with TRBD2 matching 7 bases. This CDR3 is 16 amino acids long. Germline assignment: CDR1 LNHDA and CDR2 SQIVND (reference sequence). V gave up 4 bases and J gave up 3 bases; unmatched junction bases: 8. CDR3 bases: TGTGCCAGTAGTACCGGGACTATTGGCTACACCGGGGAGCTGTTTTTT. This translates into CASSTGTIGYTGELFF.

The chain employs TRBV27 and TRBJ2-1, with 7 bases matching TRBD1. This CDR3 is 15 amino acids long. V lost 6 bases, J lost 2 bases, and 7 bases stayed unmatched. CDR1 is MNHEY, CDR2 SMNVEV, per germline (reference sequence). As DNA, the CDR3 is TGTGCCAGCAGGGGCCTGGGACAGACCTACAATGAGCAGTTCTTC. Its protein is CASRGLGQTYNEQFF.

This clonotype was recorded a few times. V and J are TRBV4-2 and TRBJ2-3; perhaps TRBD1 as D (6 bases). CDR1 is LGHNA and CDR2 is YNFKEQ in the germline V gene. The germline V and J ends were trimmed by 4 bases and 0 bases, with 29 bases remaining between them. The CDR3 totals 21 residues. For the CDR3, the DNA is TGTGCCAGCAGCCCAGCAGGGGCTAGGACGCCAATCCGAACTAGCACAGATACGCAGTATTTT. Translated: CASSPAGARTPIRTSTDTQYF.

This clonotype was seen at least ten times. The chain carries TRBV6-1 and TRBJ2-1, with 13 positions matching TRBD2. Germline-derived CDR1 and CDR2 are MNHNS and SASEGT. V gave up 7 bases and J gave up 7 bases; unmatched junction bases: 7. This CDR3 spans 15 amino acids. The chain's CDR3 is CASTPRLAGGNEQFF. In DNA, the CDR3 is TGTGCCAGCACCCCCAGACTAGCGGGAGGAAATGAGCAGTTCTTC.

The table lists this clonotype with many counts. This chain uses TRBV20-1 with TRBJ2-7, with D possibly matching TRBD2 (5 bases). The CDR3 runs 14 residues. Between the trimmed V and J ends, which lost 3 bases and 2 bases, there was a span of 14 bases. The germline V gene has CDR1 DFQATT and CDR2 SNEGSKA (reference sequence). The CDR3 DNA reads TGCAGTGCTAGGAGGGAAAGGCCTCCCTACGAGCAGTACTTC. It is translated as CSARRERPPYEQYF.

This clonotype was detected many times. Written as DNA, the CDR3 is TGTGCCAGCAGCTTGAGGGGGGCCACCCAAGAGACCCAGTACTTC. It specifies CASSLRGATQETQYF. The chain employs TRBV7-7 and TRBJ2-5; D is perhaps TRBD1 or TRBD2 (6 bases each). V was pared by 3 bases and J by 1 base, with 12 bases between. The CDR3 runs 15 residues. CDR1 SSHAT and CDR2 FNYEAQ come from the germline V gene (reference sequence).

This clonotype was counted at least ten times. This sequence joins TRBV28 and TRBJ2-4, with 12 nucleotides matching TRBD2. The CDR3 consists of 16 residues. V dropped 4 bases and J dropped 7; count of bases not matched to a gene: 8. Germline V gene lookup returns CDR1 MDHEN and CDR2 SYDVKM. DNA for the CDR3: TGTGCCAGCAGTTCCAGACTAGCGGGAGCCCCCAACATTCAGTACTTC. Its protein product is CASSSRLAGAPNIQYF.

This sequence joins TRBV20-1 and TRBJ2-1; D not resolved. V shed 5 bases and J shed 3 bases, with 11 bases lying between them. The CDR3 covers 13 residues. Germline V gene lookup returns CDR1 DFQATT and CDR2 SNEGSKA (reference sequence). This CDR3 is CSAPAASYNEQFF. The DNA for the CDR3 is TGCAGTGCTCCCGCGGCAAGCTACAATGAGCAGTTCTTC.

In its sample, this clonotype was seen a few times. V is TRBV29-1 and J is TRBJ2-3; TRBD2 matches 10 bases. Germline lookup yields CDR1 SQVTM and CDR2 ANQGSEA. With V trimmed by 1 base and J by 3 bases, 10 bases remained unmatched. The CDR3 has 17 amino acids. The CDR3, as DNA: TGCAGCGTTGAAGGGGGGCTAGCGGGAGTGTATACAGATACGCAGTATTTT. This codes for CSVEGGLAGVYTDTQYF.